This T cell receptor (beta chain) is from a study of a mutant IDH1 vaccine in newly diagnosed glioma. At the level of the study: Treated patients comprised 62.5% males and 37.5% females, mean age roughly 43 years. Whole-study findings and limits: Apparently, pseudoprogression bore no relation to changes among the top peripheral T cell clonotypes.

Time point described: week 23, last vaccination. A single vaccine dose contained 300 ug of mutant IDH1 20-mer peptide, and topical imiquimod was used with it. Every donor had a new WHO grade 3 or 4 astrocytoma that was IDH1-mutant, with loss of nuclear ATRX. Method: immunoSEQ multiplex PCR; TCRdb's copy keeps in-frame clones and lacks some. The sample consists of fewer than 45,000 clones, around 81% of them appearing once. Remarks on this clone: Its antigen remains unknown.

The CDR3 extends over 14 amino acids. Germline V gene data show CDR1 as SGHAT and CDR2 as FQDESV (reference sequence). Germline trimming cut 5 bases from V and 7 bases from J; bases unmatched to any gene: 4. The source of this sequence is a woman aged 40 to 50 with glioma. Some clones in this sample may be carry-over from other donors' samples. Material: PBMCs, obtained from a glioma patient whose treatment included an IDH1 peptide vaccine. The V and J genes are TRBV11-1 and TRBJ1-6; 8 nucleotides agree with TRBD1. The CDR3 bases are TGTGCCAGCAGCCTTCGACAGGGGAATTCACCCCTCCACTTT. This gives the protein CASSLRQGNSPLHF.